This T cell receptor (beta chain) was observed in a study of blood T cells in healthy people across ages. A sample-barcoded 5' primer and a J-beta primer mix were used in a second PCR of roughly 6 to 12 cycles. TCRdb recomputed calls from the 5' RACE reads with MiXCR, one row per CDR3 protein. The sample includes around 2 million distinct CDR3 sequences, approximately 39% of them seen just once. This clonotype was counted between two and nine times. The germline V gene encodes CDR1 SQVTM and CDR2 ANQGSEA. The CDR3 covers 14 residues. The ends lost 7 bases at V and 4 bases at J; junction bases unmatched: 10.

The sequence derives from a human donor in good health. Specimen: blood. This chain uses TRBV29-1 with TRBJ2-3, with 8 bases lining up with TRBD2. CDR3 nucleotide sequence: TGCAGCGCGTTCACGGGGGGGGCCGCAGATACGCAGTATTTT. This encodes CSAFTGGAADTQYF.